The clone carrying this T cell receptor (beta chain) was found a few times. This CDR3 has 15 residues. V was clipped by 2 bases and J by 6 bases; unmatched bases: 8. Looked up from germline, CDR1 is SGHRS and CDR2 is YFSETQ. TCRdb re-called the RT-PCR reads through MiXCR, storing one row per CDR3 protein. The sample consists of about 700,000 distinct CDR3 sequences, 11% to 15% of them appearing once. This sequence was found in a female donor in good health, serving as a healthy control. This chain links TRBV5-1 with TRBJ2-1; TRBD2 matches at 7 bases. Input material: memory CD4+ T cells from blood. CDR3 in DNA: TGCGCCAGCAGCTTACAGCGGGGCCGCGTCAATGAGCAGTTCTTC. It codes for CASSLQRGRVNEQFF.